This T cell receptor (beta chain) was captured by sequencing in a study of metastatic and nonmetastatic thyroid tumors. Ahead of thyroid surgery, no patient had received treatment of any kind. The CDR3 is 15 amino acids. Germline V lookup: CDR1 SGHRS, CDR2 YFSETQ. J gave up 3 bases and V 0 bases, and 4 bases lay outside the gene matches. TCRdb re-analyzed the PCR reads through MiXCR. The sample includes 14,000 to 15,000 clones, roughly 3.5% of them seen just once. In this sample, this clone turned up a few times. The clonotype originates from a female donor with papillary thyroid cancer or a benign thyroid nodule (not recorded which). Some clones in this sample may be carry-over from other donors' samples. Sequenced material: tumor tissue. The rearrangement joins TRBV5-1 to TRBJ2-3; 7 bases map to TRBD2. The CDR3 coding sequence is TGCGCCAGCAGCTTGGCCCTCGGGGGGACAGATACGCAGTATTTT. Translation: CASSLALGGTDTQYF.